This T cell receptor (beta chain) is from a study of cytomegalovirus exposure and HLA in healthy donors. Study in general: Counted in an early data release were 65 million to 100 million unique TCRs from HLA-typed donors.

Study-wide results and limits: TRBV6-2, TRBV6-3 and some other V segments were unresolvable in 87-base-pair reads.

Amplification used 60 Vbeta primers and 13 Jbeta primers. TCRdb keeps only in-frame clones here, not all; method: immunoSEQ multiplex PCR. The sample holds some 140,000 clones; approximately 90% are singletons and the top ten take about 5%. In the case of this clone: Its specificity is unknown.

This CDR3 region has 19 residues. CDR1 SGHTA and CDR2 FQGNSA come from the germline V gene. The junction had 12 bases not matched to a gene; V was cut back by 1 base and J by 2 bases. The chain carries TRBV7-2 and TRBJ1-2; 11 bases align to TRBD1. The TCR was taken from a woman aged 30 to 39 in good health and CMV-seronegative. Specimen: PBMCs. CDR3 nucleotides: TGTGCCAGCAGCTTAGTTGGTTGGACAGGGGGCGGGGGCAACTATGGCTACACCTTC. It yields the protein CASSLVGWTGGGGNYGYTF.